One sample yielded the 14 T cell receptor beta chains listed below, sequenced in a study of regulatory dendritic cells for organ transplantation. These TCRs are of unknown antigen specificity. Sorted subsets were CFSE-labeled and cultured less than six days with allogeneic dendritic cells. The protocol was immunoSEQ multiplex PCR, while the TCRdb copy is restricted to in-frame clones and leaves out a portion. The profile covers 20,000 to 25,000 clones, with 70% to 90% appearing a single time and about 0.7% taken by the ten largest. The sequenced sample was naive CD4+ T cells from blood cultured with regulatory dendritic cells. Subset meaning: CD45RA+ naive T cells. These receptors came from a human donor in good health.

There are a few counts of this clone. V is TRBV12-5 and J is TRBJ1-2; a weak D match, TRBD1 (5 bases). Germline CDR1 is LGHNT and CDR2 is FRNRAP. The CDR3 consists of 14 residues. V lost 1 base and J lost 5, with 11 bases in between. The CDR3 bases are TGTGCTAGTGGTTTGGGACAGCCAGGATATGGCTACACCTTC. It specifies CASGLGQPGYGYTF.

The chain links TRBV6-1 to TRBJ2-7, with 12 positions matching TRBD2. CDR1 is MNHNS and CDR2 is SASEGT in the germline V gene. The CDR3 sequence is 15 residues long. The V segment lost 6 bases and the J segment 1 base; nucleotides outside the gene matches: 4. The CDR3 DNA reads TGTGCCAGCAGCGGGACTAGCGGGCTGTCCTACGAGCAGTACTTC. This gives the protein CASSGTSGLSYEQYF.

This clone has more than one count but fewer than ten. The chain has TRBV7-2 and TRBJ1-5; the D is unclear. Trimming shortened V by 3 bases and J by 0 bases, and 9 bases separated the two germline ends. From germline, CDR1 is SGHTA and CDR2 FQGNSA. CDR3 length equals 15 residues. The CDR3: CASSFSLGSNQPQHF. In DNA form, the CDR3 reads TGTGCCAGCAGCTTCTCATTGGGTAGCAATCAGCCCCAGCATTTT.

This clone was recorded a few times. V gene TRBV7-3 combines with J gene TRBJ2-1; a possible D gene is TRBD2 (5 bases). Germline values: CDR1 SGHTA, CDR2 FQGTGA. Trimming removed 4 bases from V and 3 bases from J, with 10 bases in between. This CDR3 has 14 amino acids. CDR3 coding DNA: TGTGCCAGCAGCTACGACTACCTCTACAATGAGCAGTTCTTC. It codes for CASSYDYLYNEQFF.

The chain has TRBV4-2 and TRBJ2-3; 7 positions agree with TRBD2. Germline V gives CDR1 LGHNA, CDR2 YNFKEQ. This CDR3 comprises 17 residues. With V trimmed by 4 bases and J by 3 bases, 13 bases remained unmatched. In nucleotides, the CDR3 is TGTGCCAGCAGCCGCCCGGGATGGACTAGGAAAACAGATACGCAGTATTTT. Encoded protein: CASSRPGWTRKTDTQYF.

In its sample, this clone was seen once. This chain links TRBV19 with TRBJ1-5; TRBD1 matches at 11 bases. Germline CDR1 reads LNHDA; CDR2 reads SQIVND (reference sequence). This CDR3 has 17 amino acids. The trim removed 3 bases at V and 4 bases at J, leaving 8 bases unmatched. The CDR3 is CASSITGQGGMNQPQHF. In DNA, the CDR3 is TGTGCCAGTAGTATTACGGGACAGGGGGGAATGAATCAGCCCCAGCATTTT.

The DNA for the CDR3 is TGCGCCAGCAGCCCGACTGCAACTAATGAAAAACTGTTTTTT. Encoded protein: CASSPTATNEKLFF. This sequence joins TRBV5-1 and TRBJ1-4, with D unresolved. Germline V gene sequence: CDR1 SGHRS, CDR2 YFSETQ. The CDR3 loop spans 14 amino acids. V lost 4 bases and J lost 0, with 7 bases in between.

The chain combines TRBV9 with TRBJ2-3; TRBD2 agrees at 9 bases. CDR1 is SGDLS and CDR2 is YYNGEE in the germline V gene. This CDR3 contains 16 residues. V trimming: 3 bases; J trimming: 1 base; junction bases outside the gene matches: 6. The CDR3 DNA reads as TGTGCCAGCAGCGCGACTAGCGGAAGGGGCACAGATACGCAGTATTTT. Translating it yields CASSATSGRGTDTQYF.

This chain links TRBV29-1 with TRBJ2-1; D unresolved. The CDR3 sequence is 13 residues long. Germline V lookup: CDR1 SQVTM, CDR2 ANQGSEA. V was shortened by 4 bases and J by 7 bases, with 14 bases between the two germline ends. CDR3 coding DNA: TGCAGCGTTGGTCTTAAGGTACAAAATGAGCAGTTCTTC. This sequence encodes CSVGLKVQNEQFF.

The rearrangement uses TRBV19 and TRBJ2-1, with TRBD1 matching 7 bases. The CDR3 has 15 residues. Germline CDR1 LNHDA, CDR2 SQIVND (reference sequence). Germline trimming cut 7 bases from V and 4 bases from J; bases unmatched to any gene: 10. The CDR3 region has the DNA TGTGCCAGTACCAATCCCGGGACAGCGTACAATGAGCAGTTCTTC. Protein: CASTNPGTAYNEQFF.

J is TRBJ2-2 and V is TRBV2; D is unresolved. The CDR3 covers 14 residues. Trimming shortened V by 2 bases and J by 5 bases, and 9 bases separated the two germline ends. Germline CDR1 SNHLY, CDR2 FYNNEI. As DNA, the CDR3 is TGTGCCAGCAGTGAATATGTCCCAACCGGGGAGCTGTTTTTT. It specifies CASSEYVPTGELFF.

V is TRBV7-2 and J is TRBJ2-1; 9 bases are shared with TRBD1. V was clipped by 4 bases and J by 3 bases; unmatched bases: 7. Germline V gene sequence: CDR1 SGHTA, CDR2 FQGNSA. This CDR3 contains 16 residues. This CDR3 is CASSYSTGQGYNEQFF. Here the CDR3 DNA reads TGTGCCAGCAGCTATAGTACGGGACAGGGCTACAATGAGCAGTTCTTC.

In DNA form, the CDR3 reads TGTGCCAGCAGCTCAGGAGTGGGACTAGCGGGTACGGGGGCCGAGCAGTACTTC. Translating it yields CASSSGVGLAGTGAEQYF. The chain combines TRBV7-6 with TRBJ2-7; 12 bases align to TRBD2. The germline V gene has CDR1 SGHVS and CDR2 FNYEAQ. The V gene end was trimmed by 4 bases and the J gene end by 6 bases; junction bases not matched to a gene: 16. The CDR3 totals 18 residues.

This clone has just a few counts. The CDR3 protein is CASSQGLRGTNTEAFF. CDR3 sequence (DNA): TGTGCCAGCAGCCAAGGTCTCCGAGGCACCAACACTGAAGCTTTCTTT. V usage is TRBV4-2 and J usage is TRBJ1-1; D gene unclear. Trimming stripped 1 base from V and 2 bases from J, with 14 bases between. CDR1 is LGHNA, CDR2 YNFKEQ, per germline. CDR3 length: 16 residues.